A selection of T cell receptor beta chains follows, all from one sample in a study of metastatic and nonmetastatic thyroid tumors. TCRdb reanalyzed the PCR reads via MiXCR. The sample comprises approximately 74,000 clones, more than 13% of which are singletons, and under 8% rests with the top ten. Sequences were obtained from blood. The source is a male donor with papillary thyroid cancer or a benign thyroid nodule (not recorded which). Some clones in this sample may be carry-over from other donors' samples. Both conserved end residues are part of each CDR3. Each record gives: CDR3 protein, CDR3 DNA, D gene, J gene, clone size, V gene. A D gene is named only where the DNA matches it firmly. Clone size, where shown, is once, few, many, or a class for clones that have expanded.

CAWSVSGNTIYF TGTGCCTGGAGTGTATCCGGAAACACCATATATTTT . TRBJ1-3 many TRBV30
CASSEGAHNEQFF TGTGCCAGCAGTGAGGGGGCGCACAATGAGCAGTTCTTC . TRBJ2-1 medium-sized TRBV6-4
CASSWAGGRETQYF TGTGCCAGTAGCTGGGCGGGAGGGAGAGAGACCCAGTACTTC TRBD2 TRBJ2-5 many TRBV19
CASGRENYGYTF TGTGCCAGCGGGCGAGAGAACTATGGCTACACCTTC . TRBJ1-2 many TRBV12-3/TRBV12-4
CASSEGSGRANEQFF TGTGCCAGCAGTGAAGGTAGCGGGAGGGCAAATGAGCAGTTCTTC TRBD2 TRBJ2-1 many TRBV25-1
CASSQEFRGKEELLF TGCGCCAGCAGCCAAGAGTTCAGGGGGAAGGAGGAGCTGCTTTTT TRBD1 TRBJ2-2 . TRBV4-1
CASSLSGVFGQPQHF TGTGCCAGCAGTTTATCGGGGGTTTTCGGTCAGCCCCAGCATTTT . TRBJ1-5 many TRBV27
CASSRNGGSQGNTIYF TGTGCCAGCAGCCGGAACGGGGGGTCGCAAGGAAACACCATATATTTT . TRBJ1-3 many TRBV6-1
CASSEARGGGYTF TGTGCCAGCAGTGAAGCAAGGGGTGGGGGCTACACCTTC . TRBJ1-2 many TRBV6-1
CASSPTGNEQYF TGTGCCAGCTCACCGACAGGGAACGAGCAGTACTTC TRBD1 TRBJ2-7 many TRBV18
CASSLGRVGNEQFF TGTGCCAGCAGCTTAGGCAGGGTAGGTAATGAGCAGTTCTTC . TRBJ2-1 . TRBV7-2
CASSLIDYEQYF TGTGCCAGCAGCTTGATCGACTACGAGCAGTACTTC . TRBJ2-7 . TRBV5-6
CASSTGTSVTSYGQYF TGTGCCAGCAGTACAGGGACTAGCGTAACTTCATACGGGCAGTACTTC TRBD2 TRBJ2-7 . TRBV28
CASSLEPGVGNEQFF TGTGCCAGCAGCTTAGAACCGGGAGTGGGCAATGAGCAGTTCTTC . TRBJ2-1 many TRBV7-2
CASSRLSYTGELFF TGTGCCAGCAGCCGACTGTCCTACACCGGGGAGCTGTTTTTT . TRBJ2-2 many TRBV28
CASSYTGQGISLGNTIYF TGTGCCAGCAGTTACACGGGACAGGGTATCTCTCTGGGAAACACCATATATTTT TRBD1 TRBJ1-3 many TRBV4-2
CASSQGDEQYF TGTGCCAGCTCACAGGGGGACGAGCAGTACTTC TRBD1 TRBJ2-7 many TRBV2
CASSALGETQYF TGTGCCAGCAGTGCTCTAGGGGAGACCCAGTACTTC . TRBJ2-5 few TRBV27